The 14 T cell receptor beta chains below all came from one sample that was sequenced in a study of blood T cell repertoires in COVID-19. Profiled with immunoSEQ multiplex PCR; TCRdb holds only in-frame clones, not every one. In the table there are about 350,000 clones, about 90% of which are singletons. Material: peripheral blood. The receptors come from a woman aged 70-85 years with COVID-19, enrolled during active disease.

V usage is TRBV6-5 and J usage is TRBJ1-6; maybe TRBD1 (6 bases). CDR1 is MNHEY and CDR2 is SVGAGI in the germline V gene. This CDR3 region has 15 residues. The germline V and J ends were trimmed by 4 bases and 8 bases, with 15 bases remaining between them. The CDR3 DNA sequence: TGTGCCAGCAGTTCTTTCACAGGGAGGGATTCACCCCTCCACTTT. Amino acids: CASSSFTGRDSPLHF.

The chain couples TRBV30 to TRBJ1-5; the D gene is possibly TRBD1 (5 bases). CDR3 size: 13 residues. Trimming took 4 bases from V and 7 from J, leaving 14 bases between them. CDR1 is GTSNPN and CDR2 is SVGIG in the germline V gene (reference sequence). The DNA of the CDR3 is TGTGCCTGGAACGGGGGGATCGGGCAGCCCCAGCATTTT. It specifies CAWNGGIGQPQHF. Combining the CDR3 with reference TRBV30 and TRBJ1-5 gives the whole variable domain SQTIHQWPATLVQPVGSPLSLECTVEGTSNPNLYWYRQAAGRGLQLLFYSVGIGQISSEVPQNLSASRPQDRQFILSSKKLLLSDSGFYLCAWNGGIGQPQHFGDGTRLSIL.

CDR3 region: CASSSQGEVNTEAFF. The CDR3 nucleotides read TGCGCCAGCAGCTCCCAGGGGGAGGTGAACACTGAAGCTTTCTTT. V usage is TRBV5-1 and J usage is TRBJ1-1; 7 bases are a match to TRBD1. The V segment lost 3 bases and the J segment 0 bases; nucleotides outside the gene matches: 5. Germline loops: CDR1 SGHRS, CDR2 YFSETQ. This CDR3 spans 15 amino acids.

The V call is TRBV4-1, the J call TRBJ1-6; 7 bases are a match to TRBD1. CDR1 and CDR2 from the germline V gene are MGHRA and YSYEKL. Trimming at V came to 4 bases and at J to 6 bases, leaving 15 bases not matched to a gene. CDR3 length: 18 amino acids. The CDR3 DNA reads TGCGCCAGCAGCCCTTTTATTGGACAGGTGGGGGGTAATTCACCCCTCCACTTT. This gives the protein CASSPFIGQVGGNSPLHF.

This chain connects TRBV19 to TRBJ1-5; D gene uncertain. This CDR3 contains 13 residues. Germline lookup yields CDR1 LNHDA and CDR2 SQIVND (reference sequence). Trimming took 11 bases from V and 4 from J, leaving 15 bases between them. The DNA of the CDR3 is TGTGCCGCCGCCCGAGACAATAATCAGCCCCAGCATTTT. It translates to CAAARDNNQPQHF.

The chain is built from TRBV19 and TRBJ2-7, with TRBD1 matching 9 bases. The CDR3 spans 14 residues. With 5 bases clipped from V and 5 bases from J, the junction kept 7 bases outside the gene matches. Germline lookup yields CDR1 LNHDA and CDR2 SQIVND (reference sequence). The CDR3 sequence is CASSLGQGGDEQYF. CDR3 in DNA: TGTGCCAGTAGTTTGGGACAGGGTGGTGACGAGCAGTACTTC.

This chain links TRBV5-6 with TRBJ2-2, with D possibly matching TRBD2 (5 bases). Looked up from germline, CDR1 is SGHDT and CDR2 is YYEEEE. The CDR3 consists of 16 residues. V lost 4 bases and J 1 base, leaving 14 bases between the germline ends. The CDR3, as DNA: TGTGCCAGCAGCCGGAGGCGGCCAGGGAACACCGGGGAGCTGTTTTTT. Its translation: CASSRRRPGNTGELFF.

This clone was recorded a few times. The gene calls are TRBV11-2 and TRBJ2-2, with a tentative D call TRBD1 (5 bases). The V gene lost 6 bases and the J gene lost 6 bases, with 8 bases spanning the gap. Germline V gene data show CDR1 as SGHAT and CDR2 as FQNNGV. The CDR3 runs to 12 residues. CDR3 nucleotide sequence: TGTGCCAGCAGACCAGGGTCCGGGGAGCTGTTTTTT. Translating gives CASRPGSGELFF. Together with reference TRBV11-2 and TRBJ2-2, the CDR3 gives the full variable domain: EAGVAQSPRYKIIEKRQSVAFWCNPISGHATLYWYQQILGQGPKLLIQFQNNGVVDDSQLPKDRFSAERLKGVDSTLKIQPAKLEDSAVYLCASRPGSGELFFGEGSRLTVL.

The chain is built from TRBV24-1 and TRBJ1-2; a possible D gene is TRBD1 (6 bases). CDR1 is KGHDR, CDR2 SFDVKD, per germline. Trimming shortened V by 3 bases and J by 6 bases, and 13 bases separated the two germline ends. CDR3 length equals 14 residues. The CDR3 DNA sequence: TGTGCCACCAGTGATCCCCGGAGACAGGATGGCTACACCTTC. Translated, it gives CATSDPRRQDGYTF.

The table lists this clone with a count of one. The rearrangement links TRBV5-6 to TRBJ2-7; D is undetermined. The CDR3 spans 13 residues. Trimming removed 3 bases at V and 1 base at J, with 8 bases between. Per germline, CDR1 SGHDT and CDR2 YYEEEE. The CDR3 loop is CASSSRKSYEQYF. CDR3 DNA: TGTGCCAGCAGCTCGCGGAAATCCTACGAGCAGTACTTC.

V and J are TRBV19 and TRBJ1-5, with no clear D. CDR3 length: 16 amino acids. The germline V gene has CDR1 LNHDA and CDR2 SQIVND (reference sequence). The germline V and J ends were trimmed by 3 bases and 1 base, with 13 bases remaining between them. CDR3 sequence reads: CASSINGLVSNQPQHF. The CDR3 coding sequence is TGTGCCAGTAGTATTAATGGCCTCGTGAGCAATCAGCCCCAGCATTTT.

This chain links TRBV4-1 with TRBJ1-5; perhaps TRBD1 as D (6 bases). CDR3 length: 15 amino acids. Per germline, CDR1 MGHRA and CDR2 YSYEKL. V was trimmed by 1 base and J by 4 bases, leaving 11 bases between them. CDR3 loop: CASSQGTASNQPQHF. CDR3 bases: TGCGCCAGCAGCCAAGGGACAGCGTCGAATCAGCCCCAGCATTTT.

This clone was seen only a few times. The chain links TRBV6-1 to TRBJ1-1; 7 bases fit TRBD1. This CDR3 comprises 17 residues. Germline CDR1 MNHNS, CDR2 SASEGT. V gave up 2 bases and J gave up 4 bases; unmatched junction bases: 13. CDR3 loop: CASSEYRGTAASTEAFF. CDR3 coding DNA: TGTGCCAGCAGTGAATATCGGGGGACAGCTGCCAGCACTGAAGCTTTCTTT.

The chain has TRBV12-2 and TRBJ1-5. TRBV12-2 is designated a pseudogene. The CDR3 contains 16 residues. CDR3 protein: CASRCLPGVCNQPQHF. CDR3 DNA sequence: TGTGCAAGTCGCTGTCTTCCGGGGGTTTGTAATCAGCCCCAGCATTTT.